These 26 T cell receptor beta chains came from one sample sequenced in a study of blood T cell repertoires in COVID-19. Profiling relied on immunoSEQ multiplex PCR, and the TCRdb table lists in-frame clones only, not all of them. Of 100,000 to 120,000 clones listed, about three quarters were seen once; the top ten hold 16%. Material: peripheral blood. The receptors come from a woman aged 80 or older with active or convalescent COVID-19.

The chain couples TRBV3-1 (or the pseudogene TRBV3-2) to TRBJ1-1; 10 bases are shared with TRBD1. Germline lookup yields CDR1 LGHDT and CDR2 YNNKEL (reference sequence). This CDR3 region has 15 residues. The J segment lost 3 bases and the V segment lost 1 base, leaving 2 bases of the junction unmatched. This chain's CDR3 is CASSQGTGGDTEAFF. The CDR3 bases are TGTGCCAGCAGCCAAGGGACAGGGGGAGACACTGAAGCTTTCTTT.

There are many counts of this clone. This sequence joins TRBV2 and TRBJ1-5; D is unclear. The CDR3 is 15 amino acids. Trimming stripped 6 bases from V and 0 bases from J, with 12 bases between. Germline-derived CDR1 and CDR2 are SNHLY and FYNNEI. CDR3 loop: CASSEEAYSNQPQHF. DNA of the CDR3: TGTGCCAGCAGCGAGGAAGCGTATAGCAATCAGCCCCAGCATTTT.

The rearrangement uses TRBV7-6 and TRBJ2-3; D possibly corresponds to TRBD2 (6 bases). CDR1 is SGHVS and CDR2 is FNYEAQ in the germline V gene. Deletions cut 5 bases from V and 0 bases from J, with 15 bases between. There are 16 residues in the CDR3. CDR3 region: CASSRNSGTSTDTQYF. The CDR3 bases are TGTGCCAGCAGCCGAAACTCGGGGACTAGCACAGATACGCAGTATTTT.

The chain has TRBV16 and TRBJ2-5; D might be TRBD1 (5 bases). Germline lookup yields CDR1 KGHSY and CDR2 FQNENV. This CDR3 region has 13 residues. V lost 1 base to trimming and J lost 5 bases, with 8 bases between them. This CDR3 is CASSQWQGETQYF. The CDR3 bases are TGTGCCAGCAGCCAATGGCAGGGCGAGACCCAGTACTTC.

Here the CDR3 reads CASGQGLPGTMGYGYTF. The CDR3 DNA reads TGTGCCAGCGGACAGGGGCTGCCCGGGACTATGGGCTATGGCTACACCTTC. The V gene is TRBV27, the J gene TRBJ1-2; 9 nucleotides agree with TRBD1. The length of the CDR3 is 17 residues. Germline CDR1 is MNHEY and CDR2 is SMNVEV (reference sequence). Trimming at V came to 8 bases and at J to 4 bases, leaving 17 bases not matched to a gene.

The sample holds one count of this clone. The gene calls are TRBV7-8 and TRBJ1-3; 7 positions agree with TRBD1. Germline V gene lookup returns CDR1 SGHVS and CDR2 FQNEAQ. Trimming removed 5 bases from V and 8 bases from J; junction bases left unmatched: 15. There are 16 residues in the CDR3. CDR3 DNA sequence: TGTGCCAGCAGCCTAGAGCTTAGGTACAGGGGACACACCATATATTTT. Its protein is CASSLELRYRGHTIYF.

This rearrangement joins TRBV19 to TRBJ2-6; D might be TRBD2 (5 bases). V shed 6 bases and J shed 3 bases, with 6 bases lying between them. Germline values: CDR1 LNHDA, CDR2 SQIVND (reference sequence). The CDR3 sequence is 13 residues long. CDR3 DNA: TGTGCCAGTAGGAGGGTTGGGGCCAACGTCCTGACTTTC. Protein product: CASRRVGANVLTF.

This chain uses TRBV7-9 with TRBJ1-3; D remains ambiguous. This CDR3 contains 16 residues. Trimming removed 1 base from V and 3 bases from J, with 13 bases in between. Germline CDR1 SEHNR, CDR2 FQNEAQ (reference sequence). The CDR3 sequence: CASSLGSLVVGNTIYF. CDR3 in DNA: TGTGCCAGCAGCTTAGGGTCTTTGGTAGTTGGAAACACCATATATTTT.

The chain employs TRBV25-1 and TRBJ1-4; possible D gene TRBD1, 6 bases. CDR3 length equals 18 residues. Trimming cost V 1 base and J 7 bases, with 22 bases left between them. In germline, CDR1 is MGHDK, CDR2 SYGVNS. CDR3 amino acids: CASSEWGPVGQGGEKLFF. DNA of the CDR3: TGTGCCAGCAGTGAATGGGGCCCGGTCGGACAAGGGGGTGAAAAACTGTTTTTT.

The genes are TRBV7-9 and TRBJ1-1; D gene ambiguous. The CDR3 extends over 13 amino acids. Germline loops: CDR1 SEHNR, CDR2 FQNEAQ (reference sequence). V shed 2 bases and J shed 4 bases, with 8 bases lying between them. The CDR3 protein is CASSLRVVTEAFF. The CDR3 DNA reads TGTGCCAGCAGCTTACGGGTAGTCACTGAAGCTTTCTTT.

This clone was counted only a few times. The J gene is TRBJ2-1, the V gene TRBV7-3, with TRBD2 identical over 11 bases. CDR3 length: 14 amino acids. Unmatched junction bases numbered 6, after V lost 5 bases and J lost 9 bases. Germline V gene data show CDR1 as SGHTA and CDR2 as FQGTGA. CDR3 amino acids: CASSGSGRAGEQFF. The DNA of the CDR3 is TGTGCCAGCAGCGGTAGCGGGAGGGCCGGTGAGCAGTTCTTC.

This chain joins TRBV7-3 and TRBJ1-1; D ambiguous. With 2 bases removed from V and 8 bases from J, the gap between germline ends came to 9 bases. This CDR3 region has 12 residues. Looked up from germline, CDR1 is SGHTA and CDR2 is FQGTGA. This CDR3 reads CASSLRGGEAFF. Here the CDR3 DNA reads TGTGCCAGCAGCTTACGGGGAGGGGAAGCTTTCTTT.

The rearrangement links TRBV18 to TRBJ2-1; TRBD2 is a possible D gene (6 bases). Looked up from germline, CDR1 is KGHSH and CDR2 is LQKENI. The V end was cut by 3 bases, the J end by 5 bases, with 14 bases between. The CDR3 runs to 15 residues. The CDR3 protein is CASSPWWTTNNEQFF. The DNA of the CDR3 is TGTGCCAGCTCACCGTGGTGGACTACCAACAATGAGCAGTTCTTC. Filled out from reference TRBV18 and TRBJ2-1, the complete variable domain reads NAGVMQNPRHLVRRRGQEARLRCSPMKGHSHVYWYRQLPEEGLKFMVYLQKENIIDESGMPKERFSAEFPKEGPSILRIQQVVRGDSAAYFCASSPWWTTNNEQFFGPGTRLTVL.

This clone was found once. The chain is built from TRBV28 and TRBJ2-1, with D uncertain. This CDR3 is built from 13 residues. V was cut by 8 bases and J by 2 bases, with 10 bases left in between. Germline V gives CDR1 MDHEN, CDR2 SYDVKM. DNA for the CDR3: TGTGCCAGCGACGAGGCACCCTACAATGAGCAGTTCTTC. This translates into CASDEAPYNEQFF.

The rearrangement links TRBV20-1 to TRBJ2-1; 9 positions match TRBD2. Per germline, CDR1 DFQATT and CDR2 SNEGSKA (reference sequence). CDR3 size: 15 residues. The V and J ends lost 3 bases and 8 bases, in that order; junction bases with no gene match: 11. DNA for the CDR3: TGCAGTGCTAGTGTCGGCGGGAGGGCCAGGGATGAGCAGTTCTTC. Residues: CSASVGGRARDEQFF.

The rearrangement links TRBV9 to TRBJ1-1, with D hard to call. Germline CDR1 is SGDLS and CDR2 is YYNGEE. Trimming stripped 0 bases from V and 1 base from J, with 7 bases between. The CDR3 length is 14 residues. This chain's CDR3 is CASSVATANTEAFF. CDR3 DNA sequence: TGTGCCAGCAGCGTAGCTACAGCGAACACTGAAGCTTTCTTT.

The rearrangement joins TRBV7-6 to TRBJ2-7, with D possibly matching TRBD1 (6 bases). This CDR3 is built from 16 residues. V was shortened by 1 base and J by 2 bases, with 15 bases between the two germline ends. Looked up from germline, CDR1 is SGHVS and CDR2 is FNYEAQ. The CDR3 spells CASSLGRQAGPYEQYF. The CDR3, as DNA: TGTGCCAGCAGCTTAGGGAGACAGGCTGGACCCTACGAGCAGTACTTC.

For this clone: The junction departs from the called germline gene at one end, perhaps through a read error. The chain recombines TRBV7-2 with TRBJ2-7, with 13 bases aligning to TRBD2. Germline CDR1 and CDR2: SGHTA and FQGNSA. CDR3 length equals 15 residues. The CDR3 DNA sequence: TGTGCCAGCACCCTTACGGGACTAGCGGGATCCTCGGCAGCCTTC. Protein product: CASTLTGLAGSSAAF.

This chain links TRBV7-3 with TRBJ2-7; D perhaps matches TRBD2 (6 bases). Per germline, CDR1 SGHTA and CDR2 FQGTGA. This CDR3 is built from 14 residues. V shed 4 bases and J shed 6 bases, with 16 bases lying between them. CDR3 loop: CASSWGVDRGEQYF. The DNA for the CDR3 is TGTGCCAGCAGCTGGGGGGTAGACCGAGGCGAGCAGTACTTC.

This clone appeared once. The chain joins TRBV18 to TRBJ1-1; 10 nucleotides agree with TRBD1. The CDR3 sequence is 16 residues long. Germline CDR1 reads KGHSH; CDR2 reads LQKENI. Germline trimming cut 3 bases from V and 1 base from J; bases unmatched to any gene: 5. CDR3 in amino acids: CASSPPWDRGNTEAFF. The CDR3 region has the DNA TGTGCCAGCTCACCCCCCTGGGACAGGGGGAACACTGAAGCTTTCTTT.

The V gene is TRBV28, the J gene TRBJ2-1, with 7 bases identical to TRBD2. Germline V gene data show CDR1 as MDHEN and CDR2 as SYDVKM. V lost 6 bases to trimming and J lost 0 bases; unmatched junction nucleotides: 5. CDR3 length: 15 residues. CDR3 amino acids: CASSLSGASYNEQFF. The CDR3 DNA reads as TGTGCCAGCAGCCTAAGCGGGGCCTCCTACAATGAGCAGTTCTTC.

V gene TRBV27 combines with J gene TRBJ1-2, with 9 nucleotides matching TRBD1. Trimming cost V 2 bases and J 8 bases; bases outside gene matches: 9. There are 15 residues in the CDR3. Germline values: CDR1 MNHEY, CDR2 SMNVEV (reference sequence). The CDR3 is CASSLAQGQGTGYTF. DNA for the CDR3: TGTGCCAGCAGTTTAGCCCAGGGACAGGGTACGGGCTACACCTTC.

In its sample, this clone was seen a few times. CDR3 nucleotide sequence: TGTGCCATCAGTGAGTCGGTTGGCCAAACCTACGAGCAGTACTTC. This encodes CAISESVGQTYEQYF. J is TRBJ2-7 and V is TRBV10-3; D is unclear. Trimming took off 0 bases at V and 2 bases at J, with 11 bases between the two ends. The CDR3 extends over 15 amino acids. Per the germline V gene, CDR1 is ENHRY and CDR2 is SYGVKD.

The chain carries TRBV9 and TRBJ2-1, with D possibly being TRBD2 (6 bases). V lost 3 bases and J 0 bases, leaving 13 bases between the germline ends. This CDR3 is built from 16 residues. Germline V lookup: CDR1 SGDLS, CDR2 YYNGEE. The CDR3 is CASSGDGGNSYNEQFF. Written as DNA, the CDR3 is TGTGCCAGCAGCGGTGATGGGGGGAACTCCTACAATGAGCAGTTCTTC.

This chain joins TRBV5-1 and TRBJ2-1; D is unclear. V was trimmed by 0 bases and J by 2 bases, leaving 3 bases between them. CDR1 is SGHRS, CDR2 YFSETQ, per germline. The CDR3 has 13 amino acids. In nucleotides, the CDR3 is TGCGCCAGCAGCTTGGCTACCTACAATGAGCAGTTCTTC. This codes for CASSLATYNEQFF.

This clone turned up a few times. The CDR3 region has the DNA TGTGCCAGCAGAGACAGGGGGTACGGAAACACCATATATTTT. Translating it yields CASRDRGYGNTIYF. The chain has TRBV14 and TRBJ1-3, with 9 bases that match TRBD1. Germline CDR1 is SGHDN and CDR2 is FVKESK. The trim removed 6 bases at V and 4 bases at J, leaving 4 bases unmatched. The CDR3 consists of 14 residues.